This entry features one TCR beta chain sequence. This table comes from immunoSEQ multiplex PCR, and its TCRdb copy is limited to in-frame clones, with some not included. The profile shows fewer than 90,000 clones, roughly 87% of them singletons. Germline V CDR1 and CDR2: SGHRS, YFSETQ. V shed 4 bases, J shed 4 bases, and the junction held 7 bases outside the gene matches. CDR3 length equals 15 residues. This sample was included in a study of OX40 agonist ivuxolimab in advanced cancers. The receptor was derived from an adult with an advanced solid tumor such as melanoma, head and neck, liver or kidney cancer. This material consisted of CD4+ or CD8+ T cells sorted from blood, taken in a trial of the OX40 agonist ivuxolimab. The genes are TRBV5-1 and TRBJ1-3; TRBD1 matches 8 bases. The CDR3 DNA follows: TGCGCCAGCAGCCTCGGACAGGGAACAGGAAACACCATATATTTT. Amino acids: CASSLGQGTGNTIYF.